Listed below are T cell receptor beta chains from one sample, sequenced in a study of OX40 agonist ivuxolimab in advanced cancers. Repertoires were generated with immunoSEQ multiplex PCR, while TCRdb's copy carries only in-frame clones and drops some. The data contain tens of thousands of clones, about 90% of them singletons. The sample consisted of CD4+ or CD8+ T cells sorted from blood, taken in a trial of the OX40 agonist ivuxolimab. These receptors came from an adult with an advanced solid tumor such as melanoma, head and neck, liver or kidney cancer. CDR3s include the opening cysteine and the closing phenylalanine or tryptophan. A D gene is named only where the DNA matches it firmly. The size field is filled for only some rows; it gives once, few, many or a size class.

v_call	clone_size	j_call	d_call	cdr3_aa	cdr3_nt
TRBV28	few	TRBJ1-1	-	CASRSTEAFF	TGTGCCAGCAGGTCCACTGAAGCTTTCTTT
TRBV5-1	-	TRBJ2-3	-	CASSPSNTDTQYF	TGCGCCAGCAGCCCCTCCAACACAGATACGCAGTATTTT
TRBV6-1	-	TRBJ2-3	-	CASSEWARVPTDTQYF	TGTGCCAGCAGTGAATGGGCGCGGGTACCCACAGATACGCAGTATTTT
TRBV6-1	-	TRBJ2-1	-	CASRDIDRYYNEQFF	TGTGCCAGCAGAGACATCGACAGGTACTACAATGAGCAGTTCTTC
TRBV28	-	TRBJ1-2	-	CASTGMDGYTF	TGTGCCAGTACAGGGATGGATGGCTACACCTTC
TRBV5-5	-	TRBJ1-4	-	CASSQGSTNEKLFF	TGTGCCAGCAGCCAGGGATCTACTAATGAAAAACTGTTTTTT
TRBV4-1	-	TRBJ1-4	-	CASSQGGVGEKLFF	TGCGCCAGCAGCCAAGGGGGGGTAGGTGAAAAACTGTTTTTT
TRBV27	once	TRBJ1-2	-	CASSLRREGGYTF	TGTGCCAGCAGTTTACGGAGGGAGGGTGGCTACACCTTC
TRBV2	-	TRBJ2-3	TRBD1	CASSGQGISTDTQYF	TGTGCCAGCAGTGGACAGGGGATTAGCACAGATACGCAGTATTTT
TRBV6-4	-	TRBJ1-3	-	CASRQPKWSGNTIYF	TGTGCCAGCAGACAACCAAAGTGGTCTGGAAACACCATATATTTT
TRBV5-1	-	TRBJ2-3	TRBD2	CASSLGGTSGGYRTDTQYF	TGCGCCAGCAGCTTGGGCGGGACTAGCGGGGGGTACCGCACAGATACGCAGTATTTT
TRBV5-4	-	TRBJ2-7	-	CASSLDLDSVSYEQYF	TGTGCCAGCAGCTTGGACCTCGACAGCGTTAGCTACGAGCAGTACTTC
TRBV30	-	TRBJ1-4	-	CAWSVLVTAEKLFF	TGTGCCTGGAGTGTACTTGTAACGGCTGAAAAACTGTTTTTT
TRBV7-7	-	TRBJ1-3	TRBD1	CASSPGQAFSGNTIYF	TGTGCTAGCAGCCCAGGACAGGCATTCTCTGGAAACACCATATATTTT
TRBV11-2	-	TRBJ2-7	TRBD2	CASSPGLAGAYEQYF	TGTGCCAGCAGCCCGGGACTAGCGGGAGCCTACGAGCAGTACTTC
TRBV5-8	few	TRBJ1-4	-	CASSLYVGGQEKLFF	TGTGCCAGCAGCTTGTACGTGGGAGGTCAGGAAAAACTGTTTTTT
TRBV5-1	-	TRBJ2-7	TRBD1	CASSQSDRALPYF	TGCGCCAGCAGCCAATCGGACAGGGCTCTGCCGTACTTC
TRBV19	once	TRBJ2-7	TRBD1	CASSSPGQGAYEQYF	TGTGCCAGTTCAAGCCCGGGACAGGGGGCTTACGAGCAGTACTTC
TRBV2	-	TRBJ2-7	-	CASRLENYEQYF	TGTGCCAGCCGCTTGGAGAATTACGAGCAGTACTTC
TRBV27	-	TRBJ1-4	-	CASSLSFATNEKLFF	TGTGCCAGCAGTTTATCGTTCGCAACTAATGAAAAACTGTTTTTT
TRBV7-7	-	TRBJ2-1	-	CASSPLKASSKQFF	TGTGCTAGCAGCCCCCTAAAGGCCTCCTCGAAGCAGTTCTTC
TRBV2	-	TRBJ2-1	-	CASSGFKANEQFF	TGTGCCAGCAGTGGATTCAAAGCCAATGAGCAGTTCTTC
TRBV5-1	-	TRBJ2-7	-	CASSGEYEQYF	TGCGCCAGCAGCGGGGAGTACGAGCAGTACTTC
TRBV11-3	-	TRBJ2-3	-	CASSLGDSQNTQYF	TGTGCCAGCAGCTTGGGGGACTCGCAAAATACGCAGTATTTT
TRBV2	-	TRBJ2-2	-	CASSRSPGDTGELFF	TGTGCCAGCAGTCGTTCACCGGGGGACACCGGGGAGCTGTTTTTT
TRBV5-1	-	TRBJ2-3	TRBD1	CASSLGSGQGSDTQYF	TGCGCCAGCAGCTTGGGGTCGGGACAGGGATCAGATACGCAGTATTTT
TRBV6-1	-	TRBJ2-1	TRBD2	CASTVLADSYNEQFF	TGTGCCAGCACTGTTCTAGCGGACTCCTACAATGAGCAGTTCTTC
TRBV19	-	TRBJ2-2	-	CASTPPLGFTKSPGELFF	TGTGCCAGTACCCCCCCCCTAGGGTTTACAAAATCTCCCGGGGAGCTGTTTTTT
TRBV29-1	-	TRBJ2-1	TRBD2	CSGSGTSGSLFNEQFF	TGCAGCGGGTCCGGGACTAGCGGGTCCCTGTTCAATGAGCAGTTCTTC
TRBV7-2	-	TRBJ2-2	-	CASSSRVNTGELFF	TGTGCCAGCAGCTCCCGGGTCAACACCGGGGAGCTGTTTTTT
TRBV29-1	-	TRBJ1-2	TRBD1	CSVWTGTGRSRGGYTF	TGCAGCGTTTGGACCGGGACAGGAAGGTCCCGGGGAGGCTACACCTTC
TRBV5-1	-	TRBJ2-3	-	CASSLMSPKDTQYF	TGCGCCAGCAGCTTGATGTCGCCGAAGGATACGCAGTATTTT
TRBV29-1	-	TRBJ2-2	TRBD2	CSARLAGTGELFF	TGCAGCGCACGACTAGCGGGGACCGGGGAGCTGTTTTTT
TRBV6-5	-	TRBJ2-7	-	CASSFSRSSYEQYF	TGTGCCAGCAGTTTTAGCAGAAGCTCCTACGAGCAGTACTTC
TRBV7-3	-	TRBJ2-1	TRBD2	CASSLFVLAGVEQFF	TGTGCCAGCAGCTTATTCGTCCTAGCGGGAGTGGAGCAGTTCTTC
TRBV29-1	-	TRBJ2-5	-	CSAPGAGETQYF	TGCAGCGCCCCCGGGGCGGGAGAGACCCAGTACTTC
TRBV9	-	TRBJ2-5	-	CASSVSGGAETQYF	TGTGCCAGCAGCGTATCTGGAGGGGCGGAGACCCAGTACTTC
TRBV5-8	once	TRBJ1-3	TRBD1	CASSAGTGEAGNTIYF	TGTGCCAGCAGCGCCGGGACAGGGGAGGCTGGAAACACCATATATTTT
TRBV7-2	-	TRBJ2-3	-	CASSLGSKNTDTQYF	TGTGCCAGCAGCTTAGGTAGCAAGAACACAGATACGCAGTATTTT
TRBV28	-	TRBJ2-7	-	CASSLGGGASYEQYF	TGTGCCAGCAGTTTGGGAGGTGGGGCAAGCTACGAGCAGTACTTC
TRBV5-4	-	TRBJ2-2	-	CASSPTGYDTGELFF	TGTGCCAGCAGCCCGACAGGTTACGACACCGGGGAGCTGTTTTTT